The rows below give T cell receptor beta chains drawn from one sample of a study of shared clonotypes between healthy human individuals. This table comes from immunoSEQ multiplex PCR, and its TCRdb copy is limited to in-frame clones, with some not included. In the table there are fewer than 1.8 million clones, approximately 98.5% of which are singletons. Material: naive CD4+ T cells sorted from blood. These receptors all stem from a man aged 25 to 40 in good health. The CDR3 runs from the conserved cysteine through the conserved F or W. A D gene is named only where the DNA matches it firmly. The size of a clone is reported for some rows only, either as once, few or many, or as a class for expanded clones.

V gene: TRBV7-2; clone size: .; D gene: .; J gene: TRBJ2-1; CDR3 protein: CASSSGLWGYNEQFF; CDR3 DNA: TGTGCCAGCAGCTCGGGACTGTGGGGGTACAATGAGCAGTTCTTC
V gene: TRBV30; clone size: .; D gene: TRBD1; J gene: TRBJ2-7; CDR3 protein: CALRNGTGGYEQYF; CDR3 DNA: TGTGCCCTGAGGAACGGGACAGGGGGCTACGAGCAGTACTTC
V gene: TRBV27; clone size: .; D gene: TRBD1; J gene: TRBJ2-1; CDR3 protein: CASSLEGARSYNEQFF; CDR3 DNA: TGTGCCAGCAGTTTAGAGGGGGCCCGCTCCTACAATGAGCAGTTCTTC
V gene: TRBV6-5; clone size: .; D gene: TRBD1; J gene: TRBJ2-7; CDR3 protein: CASSYSRDRAYEQYF; CDR3 DNA: TGTGCCAGCAGTTACTCGCGGGACAGGGCCTACGAGCAGTACTTC
V gene: TRBV7-8; clone size: .; D gene: .; J gene: TRBJ2-5; CDR3 protein: CASSSDPQETQYF; CDR3 DNA: TGTGCCAGCAGCTCGGACCCCCAAGAGACCCAGTACTTC
V gene: TRBV7-9; clone size: .; D gene: TRBD1; J gene: TRBJ2-2; CDR3 protein: CASSLTGDTGELFF; CDR3 DNA: TGTGCCAGCAGCCTAACAGGGGACACCGGGGAGCTGTTTTTT
V gene: TRBV4-1; clone size: .; D gene: .; J gene: TRBJ2-1; CDR3 protein: CASSSGDMARENNEQFF; CDR3 DNA: TGCGCCAGCAGCTCAGGGGACATGGCGCGGGAGAACAATGAGCAGTTCTTC
V gene: TRBV29-1; clone size: .; D gene: TRBD2; J gene: TRBJ2-5; CDR3 protein: CSVVTSGRGETQYF; CDR3 DNA: TGCAGCGTTGTTACTAGCGGGAGAGGAGAGACCCAGTACTTC
V gene: TRBV5-4; clone size: .; D gene: TRBD1; J gene: TRBJ1-4; CDR3 protein: CASSLEGQGIVKLFF; CDR3 DNA: TGTGCCAGCAGCTTGGAAGGACAGGGAATCGTAAAACTGTTTTTT
V gene: TRBV27; clone size: .; D gene: .; J gene: TRBJ1-5; CDR3 protein: CASSTRWGPKRPQHF; CDR3 DNA: TGTGCCAGCAGTACACGCTGGGGGCCGAAAAGGCCCCAGCATTTT
V gene: TRBV5-1; clone size: .; D gene: .; J gene: TRBJ1-1; CDR3 protein: CASSLGDRMNTEAFF; CDR3 DNA: TGCGCCAGCAGCCTCGGGGACCGGATGAACACTGAAGCTTTCTTT
V gene: TRBV19; clone size: .; D gene: TRBD1; J gene: TRBJ2-7; CDR3 protein: CASSRDREQYEQYF; CDR3 DNA: TGTGCCAGTAGTAGAGACAGGGAACAGTACGAGCAGTACTTC
V gene: TRBV7-9; clone size: .; D gene: TRBD2; J gene: TRBJ2-2; CDR3 protein: CASSLAILAGDTNTGELFF; CDR3 DNA: TGTGCCAGCAGCTTAGCGATTTTAGCGGGTGACACGAACACCGGGGAGCTGTTTTTT
V gene: TRBV28; clone size: .; D gene: .; J gene: TRBJ1-5; CDR3 protein: CASRNGDQPQHF; CDR3 DNA: TGTGCCAGCAGAAACGGGGATCAGCCCCAGCATTTT
V gene: TRBV19; clone size: .; D gene: .; J gene: TRBJ2-7; CDR3 protein: CASSILGGHSYEQYF; CDR3 DNA: TGTGCCAGTAGTATATTGGGGGGTCACTCCTACGAGCAGTACTTC
V gene: TRBV29-1; clone size: .; D gene: TRBD2; J gene: TRBJ2-3; CDR3 protein: CSVTSGRGLGTDTQYF; CDR3 DNA: TGCAGCGTCACTAGCGGGAGAGGTTTGGGCACAGATACGCAGTATTTT
V gene: TRBV2; clone size: .; D gene: .; J gene: TRBJ2-1; CDR3 protein: CASSQMSSYNEQFF; CDR3 DNA: TGTGCCAGCAGCCAAATGAGCTCCTACAATGAGCAGTTCTTC
V gene: TRBV28; clone size: .; D gene: TRBD1; J gene: TRBJ1-1; CDR3 protein: CASPGTGEYNTEAFF; CDR3 DNA: TGTGCCAGTCCCGGGACAGGGGAGTATAACACTGAAGCTTTCTTT
V gene: TRBV18; clone size: .; D gene: TRBD1; J gene: TRBJ2-5; CDR3 protein: CASSRDRVGQETQYF; CDR3 DNA: TGTGCCAGCTCACGGGACAGGGTAGGCCAAGAGACCCAGTACTTC
V gene: TRBV27; clone size: .; D gene: .; J gene: TRBJ1-3; CDR3 protein: CASSLNTIYF; CDR3 DNA: TGTGCCAGCAGTTTAAACACCATATATTTT
V gene: TRBV5-6; clone size: .; D gene: TRBD2; J gene: TRBJ2-3; CDR3 protein: CASSLAGGRMSTDTQYF; CDR3 DNA: TGTGCCAGCAGCTTGGCCGGCGGGAGGATGAGCACAGATACGCAGTATTTT
V gene: TRBV5-4; clone size: .; D gene: .; J gene: TRBJ1-2; CDR3 protein: CASSGARVGYTF; CDR3 DNA: TGTGCCAGCAGCGGCGCACGGGTCGGCTACACCTTC
V gene: TRBV29-1; clone size: once; D gene: .; J gene: TRBJ2-1; CDR3 protein: CSGGSSYNEQFF; CDR3 DNA: TGCAGCGGGGGGAGTTCCTACAATGAGCAGTTCTTC